A single count supports the clone carrying this T cell receptor (beta chain). This record belongs to a study of blood T cell repertoires in COVID-19. As for the study in general: Nucleic acid was either cDNA or gDNA, and it came from T cells, B-cell-depleted T cells, or PBMCs.

Libraries were prepared by immunoSEQ multiplex PCR; TCRdb keeps only in-frame clonotypes and omits some of them. Here the sample spans roughly 300,000 clones, around 87% being singletons. The participants were between about 18 and 100 years old and came from about two dozen US areas. Self-reported history from a screening survey and questionnaire set each donor's cohort. Recovery meant two consecutive negative NP/OP PCR tests, professional clearance, or resolved symptoms. Germline loops: CDR1 MGHRA, CDR2 YSYEKL. V dropped 0 bases and J dropped 7 bases, with 15 bases sitting between them. The length of the CDR3 is 16 residues.

Sequenced input: PBMCs or T cells enriched from blood (not recorded which). The chain couples TRBV4-1 to TRBJ1-4; D not resolved. This receptor was obtained from a woman in her twenties or thirties who had recovered from COVID-19. CDR3 DNA: TGCGCCAGCAGCCAAGATAGCCGGGTTAGAGGTGAAAAACTGTTTTTT. This translates into CASSQDSRVRGEKLFF.